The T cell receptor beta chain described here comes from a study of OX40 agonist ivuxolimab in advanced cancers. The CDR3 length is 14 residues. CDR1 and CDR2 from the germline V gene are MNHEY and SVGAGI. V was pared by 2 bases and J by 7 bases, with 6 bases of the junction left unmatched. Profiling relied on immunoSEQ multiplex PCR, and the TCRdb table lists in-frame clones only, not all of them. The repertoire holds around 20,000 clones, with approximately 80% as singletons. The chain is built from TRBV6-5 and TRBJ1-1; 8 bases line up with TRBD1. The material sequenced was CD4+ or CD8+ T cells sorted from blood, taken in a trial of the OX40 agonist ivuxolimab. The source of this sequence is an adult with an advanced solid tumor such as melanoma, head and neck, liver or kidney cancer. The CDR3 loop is CASSYTAGTGEAFF. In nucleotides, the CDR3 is TGTGCCAGCAGTTACACCGCCGGGACAGGTGAAGCTTTCTTT.